The entry below gives a single T cell receptor (beta chain) sequence along with its context. The identical CDR3 is also encoded by other nucleotide sequences in the sample. The PCR was carried out with 60 Vbeta primers and 13 Jbeta primers. Produced via immunoSEQ multiplex PCR; TCRdb's table is partial and in-frame only. Of 150,000 to 200,000 clones detected, 75% appear once; the ten largest clones hold just under 5%. The data were obtained in a study of cytomegalovirus exposure and HLA in healthy donors. V lost 3 bases and J lost 6, with 9 bases in between. The CDR3 covers 13 residues. Germline V gene sequence: CDR1 MNHEY, CDR2 SVGAGI.

The V gene is TRBV6-5, the J gene TRBJ1-5; D might be TRBD1 (6 bases). This receptor was obtained from a male donor in good health and CMV-seronegative. Input material: PBMCs. The CDR3 sequence: CASSYSGVQPQHF. The CDR3 coding sequence is TGTGCCAGCAGTTATTCAGGGGTTCAGCCCCAGCATTTT.